What follows are 28 T cell receptor beta chains derived from one specimen sequenced in a study of beta chain features in type 1 diabetes. Findings and caveats of the study: Type 1 diabetes patients showed a moderate but significant shortening of TCRB CDR3s in all four CD4+ subsets.

Antigens of these TCRs are unknown. Investigators reverse transcribed all isolated RNA, so they sequenced expressed TCRB transcripts. Profiling relied on immunoSEQ multiplex PCR, and the TCRdb table lists in-frame clones only, not all of them. The data hold around 600,000 clones, with roughly 12% observed a single time. Sample: naive CD4+ T cells from blood. The receptors were sampled from a young man with type 1 diabetes.

The rearrangement links TRBV18 to TRBJ2-1; the match to TRBD1 covers 7 bases. The CDR3 runs 14 residues. V dropped 3 bases and J dropped 5; count of bases not matched to a gene: 4. CDR1 and CDR2 (germline): KGHSH, LQKENI. As DNA, the CDR3 is TGTGCCAGCTCACCCGACAGGGCCAACAATGAGCAGTTCTTC. It codes for CASSPDRANNEQFF.

This clone was seen only a few times. V gene TRBV7-9 combines with J gene TRBJ2-7; 8 positions match TRBD1. V shed 5 bases and J 5 bases; nucleotides not matched to a gene: 8. CDR1 and CDR2 from the germline V gene are SEHNR and FQNEAQ (reference sequence). The CDR3 covers 14 residues. Written as DNA, the CDR3 is TGTGCCAGCAGCAGATCGACAGGGGTGGACGAGCAGTACTTC. The encoded protein is CASSRSTGVDEQYF.

The V call is TRBV5-1, the J call TRBJ1-2; D remains ambiguous. The germline CDR1 and CDR2 sequences are SGHRS and YFSETQ. The CDR3 has 12 amino acids. The V and J ends lost 0 bases and 8 bases respectively, with 8 bases between them. In DNA, the CDR3 is TGCGCCAGCAGCTTGGCCGATCGGGGCTACACCTTC. Residues: CASSLADRGYTF. The full variable domain, its missing parts supplied by reference TRBV5-1 and TRBJ1-2, is KAGVTQTPRYLIKTRGQQVTLSCSPISGHRSVSWYQQTPGQGLQFLFEYFSETQRNKGNFPGRFSGRQFSNSRSEMNVSTLELGDSALYLCASSLADRGYTFGSGTRLTVV.

This clone came up a few times. The chain links TRBV2 to TRBJ1-2, with D possibly matching TRBD1 (6 bases). Germline V gene lookup returns CDR1 SNHLY and CDR2 FYNNEI. V was pared by 7 bases and J by 4 bases, with 10 bases between. The CDR3 has 12 amino acids. As DNA, the CDR3 is TGTGCCAGCACAGGACAGTCCTATGGCTACACCTTC. Its translation: CASTGQSYGYTF.

This clone was recorded a few times. The chain uses TRBV9 and TRBJ1-2, with 7 bases that match TRBD1. CDR1 and CDR2 (germline): SGDLS, YYNGEE. The CDR3 length is 15 residues. Germline trimming cut 4 bases from V and 0 bases from J; bases unmatched to any gene: 6. The CDR3 DNA is TGTGCCAGCAGCCTACGGACAGGAACTAACTATGGCTACACCTTC. Its translation: CASSLRTGTNYGYTF. Full variable domain (outside the CDR3, taken from reference TRBV9 and TRBJ1-2): DSGVTQTPKHLITATGQRVTLRCSPRSGDLSVYWYQQSLDQGLQFLIQYYNGEERAKGNILERFSAQQFPDLHSELNLSSLELGDSALYFCASSLRTGTNYGYTFGSGTRLTVV.

In this sample, this clone turned up a few times. The rearrangement links TRBV6-5 to TRBJ2-1, with 7 bases matching TRBD2. The V gene's germline CDR1 is MNHEY and CDR2 SVGAGI. The CDR3 loop spans 14 amino acids. Unmatched junction bases numbered 5, after V lost 5 bases and J lost 4 bases. The CDR3 loop reads CASSPGRGYNEQFF. The CDR3 nucleotides read TGTGCCAGCAGTCCGGGGCGGGGGTACAATGAGCAGTTCTTC.

This sequence joins TRBV27 and TRBJ1-2; D not resolved. Germline V CDR1 and CDR2: MNHEY, SMNVEV (reference sequence). This CDR3 spans 15 amino acids. Trimming cost V 5 bases and J 4 bases, with 17 bases left between them. The CDR3 DNA reads TGTGCCAGCAGTCACGCCGGGTTGGCAGCCTATGGCTACACCTTC. Translating it yields CASSHAGLAAYGYTF.

This chain joins TRBV4-3 and TRBJ1-2, with D unresolved. This CDR3 contains 13 residues. Trimming left V 2 bases short and J 4 bases short, with 8 bases between. Germline V gene lookup returns CDR1 LGHNA and CDR2 YSLEER. The CDR3: CASSQPTGYGYTF. In DNA form, the CDR3 reads TGCGCCAGCAGCCAACCTACGGGCTATGGCTACACCTTC.

The sample holds a few counts of this clone. The chain combines TRBV7-9 with TRBJ1-1; D remains ambiguous. The CDR3 runs 13 residues. Trimming left V 1 base short and J 4 bases short, with 7 bases between. CDR1 is SEHNR and CDR2 is FQNEAQ in the germline V gene (reference sequence). Written as DNA, the CDR3 is TGTGCCAGCAGCTTAGAAGAACTCACTGAAGCTTTCTTT. Residues: CASSLEELTEAFF. Complete variable domain (other parts from reference TRBV7-9 and TRBJ1-1): DTGVSQNPRHKITKRGQNVTFRCDPISEHNRLYWYRQTLGQGPEFLTYFQNEAQLEKSRLLSDRFSAERPKGSFSTLEIQRTEQGDSAMYLCASSLEELTEAFFGQGTRLTVV.

The chain links TRBV7-9 to TRBJ2-2; 7 bases match TRBD1. The CDR3 has 15 amino acids. V gave up 4 bases and J gave up 7 bases; unmatched junction bases: 9. Germline values: CDR1 SEHNR, CDR2 FQNEAQ (reference sequence). The CDR3 sequence is CASSSHRQGIGELFF. DNA for the CDR3: TGTGCCAGCAGCTCCCATCGACAGGGAATCGGGGAGCTGTTTTTT. Full variable domain (remainder filled in from reference TRBV7-9 and TRBJ2-2): DTGVSQNPRHKITKRGQNVTFRCDPISEHNRLYWYRQTLGQGPEFLTYFQNEAQLEKSRLLSDRFSAERPKGSFSTLEIQRTEQGDSAMYLCASSSHRQGIGELFFGEGSRLTVL.

This clone was observed a few times. The chain combines TRBV29-1 with TRBJ1-2, with D possibly matching TRBD1 (6 bases). CDR3 length: 16 residues. Germline V lookup: CDR1 SQVTM, CDR2 ANQGSEA. Trimming left V 3 bases short and J 4 bases short, with 21 bases between. This CDR3 is CSVDLPTVSGAYGYTF. In DNA, the CDR3 is TGCAGCGTTGATCTCCCCACGGTTTCGGGGGCCTATGGCTACACCTTC.

There are a few counts of this clone. The V and J genes are TRBV6-6 and TRBJ2-2, with a tentative D call TRBD2 (5 bases). V gave up 5 bases and J gave up 5 bases, with 12 bases separating them. Per germline, CDR1 MNHNY and CDR2 SVGAGI (reference sequence). The CDR3 runs to 14 residues. CDR3 sequence (DNA): TGTGCCAGCAGTAGCCTGGAGGTAACCGGGGAGCTGTTTTTT. Its protein is CASSSLEVTGELFF.

This chain uses TRBV7-2 with TRBJ1-1, with D unresolved. Germline V gene data show CDR1 as SGHTA and CDR2 as FQGNSA. V lost 2 bases to trimming and J lost 0 bases, with 10 bases between them. The CDR3 covers 15 residues. CDR3 protein: CASSLNPSMNTEAFF. CDR3 DNA sequence: TGTGCCAGCAGCTTAAATCCCAGTATGAACACTGAAGCTTTCTTT. The full variable domain, rest sourced from reference TRBV7-2 and TRBJ1-1, is GAGVSQSPSNKVTEKGKDVELRCDPISGHTALYWYRQSLGQGLEFLIYFQGNSAPDKSGLPSDRFSAERTGGSVSTLTIQRTQQEDSAVYLCASSLNPSMNTEAFFGQGTRLTVV.

The gene calls are TRBV5-4 and TRBJ2-3; 9 bases are shared with TRBD1. There are 15 residues in the CDR3. V lost 5 bases and J lost 2; bases outside the gene matches: 6. CDR1 and CDR2 from the germline V gene are SGHNT and YYREEE (reference sequence). This CDR3 is CASRARTGATDTQYF. The CDR3 coding sequence is TGTGCCAGCAGGGCCCGGACAGGGGCCACAGATACGCAGTATTTT.

The chain joins TRBV7-6 to TRBJ2-3, with D possibly TRBD1 on 6 matching bases. Germline V CDR1 and CDR2: SGHVS, FNYEAQ. The ends were cut back, 5 bases at V and 0 bases at J, with 24 bases in the middle. This CDR3 contains 19 residues. This chain's CDR3 is CASSTYSGGGTLSTDTQYF. The CDR3 nucleotides are TGTGCCAGCAGCACCTATTCTGGGGGCGGAACCCTCAGCACAGATACGCAGTATTTT.

J is TRBJ1-6 and V is TRBV7-2; no clear D gene. CDR3 length: 13 residues. The ends were cut back, 1 base at V and 15 bases at J, with 13 bases in the middle. Germline V gives CDR1 SGHTA, CDR2 FQGNSA. CDR3 in DNA: TGTGCCAGCAGCTTAGAGCTGGGGTATCTCCTCCACTTT. It encodes CASSLELGYLLHF.

The V and J genes are TRBV4-2 and TRBJ2-3, with a tentative D call TRBD2 (5 bases). Trimming took off 1 base at V and 4 bases at J, with 15 bases between the two ends. The germline V gene has CDR1 LGHNA and CDR2 YNFKEQ. The CDR3 is made up of 16 amino acids. The CDR3 spells CASSQAGAGGADTQYF. The CDR3 DNA reads TGTGCCAGCAGCCAAGCGGGTGCGGGTGGAGCAGATACGCAGTATTTT.

Only a few counts were recorded for this clone. The rearrangement joins TRBV14 to TRBJ2-1; D is unclear. In germline, CDR1 is SGHDN, CDR2 FVKESK. The CDR3 runs to 14 residues. Trimming cost V 3 bases and J 0 bases, with 6 bases left between them. In DNA form, the CDR3 reads TGTGCCAGCAGCCATTCGGGCTCCTACAATGAGCAGTTCTTC. It encodes CASSHSGSYNEQFF.

A few counts support this clone. The rearrangement links TRBV5-4 to TRBJ1-3; D unresolved. The CDR3 loop spans 16 amino acids. Trimming removed 2 bases at V and 0 bases at J, with 12 bases between. Germline CDR1 SGHNT, CDR2 YYREEE (reference sequence). CDR3 sequence reads: CASSLSSSLSGNTIYF. The CDR3 DNA reads TGTGCCAGCAGCTTATCGTCGAGCCTCTCTGGAAACACCATATATTTT.

This clone was found a few times. The rearrangement links TRBV28 to TRBJ2-7; 8 nucleotides agree with TRBD1. V dropped 6 bases and J dropped 4; count of bases not matched to a gene: 11. Germline V CDR1 and CDR2: MDHEN, SYDVKM. The CDR3 runs to 15 residues. In nucleotides, the CDR3 is TGTGCCAGCAGGAATTACGGGACAGGCGAGTACGAGCAGTACTTC. This sequence encodes CASRNYGTGEYEQYF.

The V call is TRBV18, the J call TRBJ1-2; no clear D. Germline CDR1 is KGHSH and CDR2 is LQKENI. Trimming took off 3 bases at V and 8 bases at J, with 16 bases between the two ends. The CDR3 extends over 14 amino acids. The CDR3 region has the DNA TGTGCCAGCTCACCCGACTCTTCCCGGAGGGGCTACACCTTC. It encodes CASSPDSSRRGYTF.

The rearrangement joins TRBV28 to TRBJ2-1; a possible D gene is TRBD1 (5 bases). Germline assignment: CDR1 MDHEN and CDR2 SYDVKM. The CDR3 loop spans 12 amino acids. The V gene lost 6 bases and the J gene lost 7 bases, with 10 bases spanning the gap. In nucleotides, the CDR3 is TGTGCCAGCAGGGTCGACAGTAATGAGCAGTTCTTC. This gives the protein CASRVDSNEQFF.

The sample holds a few counts of this clone. The chain uses TRBV2 and TRBJ1-5; TRBD1 agrees at 9 bases. V was clipped by 6 bases and J by 2 bases; unmatched bases: 8. The CDR3 totals 16 residues. CDR1 is SNHLY and CDR2 is FYNNEI in the germline V gene. DNA of the CDR3: TGTGCCAGCAGCGCTATGGGACAGGGAGGCAATCAGCCCCAGCATTTT. It codes for CASSAMGQGGNQPQHF.

This chain joins TRBV10-3 and TRBJ2-5; the match to TRBD2 covers 12 bases. Germline assignment: CDR1 ENHRY and CDR2 SYGVKD. This CDR3 spans 15 amino acids. The junction had 4 bases not matched to a gene; V was cut back by 5 bases and J by 3 bases. The CDR3 loop reads CAISLTSGGEETQYF. As DNA, the CDR3 is TGTGCCATCAGTCTGACTAGCGGGGGAGAAGAGACCCAGTACTTC.

The V and J genes are TRBV7-2 and TRBJ1-6; 8 nucleotides match TRBD1. CDR1 is SGHTA and CDR2 is FQGNSA in the germline V gene. There are 19 residues in the CDR3. J gave up 10 bases and V 5 bases, and 22 bases lay outside the gene matches. CDR3 DNA sequence: TGTGCCAGCAGCCCCCAAGGGGGACAGGAGAGCCGCCAGTGGTCACCCCTCCACTTT. Translation: CASSPQGGQESRQWSPLHF.

The rearrangement uses TRBV5-4 and TRBJ2-3; D perhaps matches TRBD2 (6 bases). The germline gives CDR1 SGHNT, CDR2 YYREEE (reference sequence). Deletions cut 2 bases from V and 0 bases from J, with 13 bases between. The CDR3 runs to 16 residues. CDR3 DNA sequence: TGTGCCAGCAGCTTTTGGGGACTGGGAAGCACAGATACGCAGTATTTT. The encoded protein is CASSFWGLGSTDTQYF. The whole variable domain, remainder taken from reference TRBV5-4 and TRBJ2-3, is ETGVTQSPTHLIKTRGQQVTLRCSSQSGHNTVSWYQQALGQGPQFIFQYYREEENGRGNFPPRFSGLQFPNYSSELNVNALELDDSALYLCASSFWGLGSTDTQYFGPGTRLTVL.

This chain links TRBV7-9 with TRBJ2-1; D gene unclear. The V gene's germline CDR1 is SEHNR and CDR2 FQNEAQ (reference sequence). With 2 bases removed from V and 4 bases from J, the gap between germline ends came to 12 bases. This CDR3 region has 15 residues. This CDR3 is CASSLLGLLYNEQFF. Written as DNA, the CDR3 is TGTGCCAGCAGCTTACTGGGTCTGTTATACAATGAGCAGTTCTTC.

The rearrangement links TRBV14 to TRBJ2-5; D gene uncertain. The germline V gene encodes CDR1 SGHDN and CDR2 FVKESK. V lost 1 base and J 4 bases, leaving 13 bases between the germline ends. This CDR3 has 15 residues. The CDR3 DNA follows: TGTGCCAGCAGCCAAGGCGCGTCCCTCCCAGAGACCCAGTACTTC. The encoded protein is CASSQGASLPETQYF.